These T cell receptor beta chains were read from a single sample in a study of T cell responses to AZD1222 COVID-19 vaccine. TCRdb's copy holds only in-frame clones and misses some; the assay was immunoSEQ multiplex PCR. Among fewer than 150,000 clones listed, about 88% were seen once. This sample comprised peripheral blood, obtained on day 0 of AZD1222 vaccination. These receptor sequences come from an adult in good health. Both conserved end residues are part of each CDR3. Each record gives: V gene, clone size, J gene, D gene, CDR3 protein, CDR3 DNA. A D gene is named only where the DNA matches it firmly. Clone size is shown for a subset of rows, as once, few, many or a class of expanded clone.

v_gene: TRBV14; abundance: -; j_gene: TRBJ1-5; d_gene: -; CDR3aa: CASSRRPQEPQHF; CDR3nt: TGTGCCAGCAGCCGGAGGCCGCAGGAGCCCCAGCATTTT
v_gene: TRBV19; abundance: -; j_gene: TRBJ2-3; d_gene: TRBD1; CDR3aa: CASRQGVTDTQYF; CDR3nt: TGTGCCAGTAGGCAGGGGGTCACAGATACGCAGTATTTT
v_gene: TRBV7-2; abundance: -; j_gene: TRBJ2-1; d_gene: TRBD1; CDR3aa: CASSLTGGTYNEQFF; CDR3nt: TGTGCCAGCAGCTTGACAGGGGGCACCTACAATGAGCAGTTCTTC
v_gene: TRBV5-3; abundance: -; j_gene: TRBJ1-5; d_gene: -; CDR3aa: CARRLGGQPQHF; CDR3nt: TGTGCCAGAAGACTTGGAGGGCAGCCCCAGCATTTT
v_gene: TRBV10-3; abundance: -; j_gene: TRBJ2-7; d_gene: TRBD2; CDR3aa: CAISPAGTYEQYF; CDR3nt: TGTGCCATCAGCCCAGCGGGGACCTACGAGCAGTACTTC
v_gene: TRBV7-2; abundance: once; j_gene: TRBJ2-7; d_gene: -; CDR3aa: CASSGSGTPSYEQYF; CDR3nt: TGTGCCAGCAGCGGATCCGGGACGCCTTCCTACGAGCAGTACTTC
v_gene: TRBV27; abundance: -; j_gene: TRBJ2-7; d_gene: TRBD1; CDR3aa: CASSFRLTRQGAYEQYF; CDR3nt: TGTGCCAGCAGTTTCCGGCTGACGAGACAGGGGGCGTACGAGCAGTACTTC
v_gene: TRBV6-5; abundance: -; j_gene: TRBJ2-2; d_gene: TRBD1; CDR3aa: CASSYSQGYTGELFF; CDR3nt: TGTGCCAGCAGTTACTCACAGGGGTACACCGGGGAGCTGTTTTTT
v_gene: TRBV20-1; abundance: -; j_gene: TRBJ2-3; d_gene: -; CDR3aa: CSASGVGAVFSTDTQYF; CDR3nt: TGCAGTGCTAGTGGCGTGGGAGCGGTCTTTAGCACAGATACGCAGTATTTT
v_gene: TRBV18; abundance: -; j_gene: TRBJ2-7; d_gene: TRBD1; CDR3aa: CASSWGQGSYEQYF; CDR3nt: TGTGCCAGCTCATGGGGACAGGGGTCCTACGAGCAGTACTTC
v_gene: TRBV5-5; abundance: -; j_gene: TRBJ2-5; d_gene: -; CDR3aa: CASSLTGEETQYF; CDR3nt: TGTGCCAGCAGCTTGACAGGCGAAGAGACCCAGTACTTC
v_gene: TRBV10-1; abundance: -; j_gene: TRBJ2-2; d_gene: -; CDR3aa: CASSEQRTGELFF; CDR3nt: TGCGCCAGCAGTGAGCAGAGAACCGGGGAGCTGTTTTTT
v_gene: TRBV7-9; abundance: -; j_gene: TRBJ2-2; d_gene: -; CDR3aa: CASSLVAANTGELFF; CDR3nt: TGTGCCAGCAGCTTAGTGGCAGCGAACACCGGGGAGCTGTTTTTT
v_gene: TRBV28; abundance: -; j_gene: TRBJ2-7; d_gene: TRBD1; CDR3aa: CASIDRESRYEQYF; CDR3nt: TGTGCCAGCATAGACAGGGAGTCCCGATACGAGCAGTACTTC
v_gene: TRBV27; abundance: -; j_gene: TRBJ2-7; d_gene: -; CDR3aa: CASRRGGNTYEQYF; CDR3nt: TGTGCCTCTCGGCGGGGCGGTAATACCTACGAGCAGTACTTC
v_gene: TRBV5-1; abundance: -; j_gene: TRBJ2-4; d_gene: TRBD1; CDR3aa: CASSSTGTGSHIQYF; CDR3nt: TGCGCCAGCAGCTCTACCGGGACAGGGAGTCACATTCAGTACTTC
v_gene: TRBV19; abundance: -; j_gene: TRBJ2-2; d_gene: TRBD2; CDR3aa: CASSAASGTGELFF; CDR3nt: TGTGCCAGTAGTGCCGCTAGCGGGACCGGGGAGCTGTTTTTT
v_gene: TRBV7-2; abundance: -; j_gene: TRBJ1-2; d_gene: TRBD1; CDR3aa: CASSLGNRGGGYTF; CDR3nt: TGTGCCAGCAGCTTAGGAAACAGGGGTGGCGGCTACACCTTC
v_gene: TRBV6-5; abundance: -; j_gene: TRBJ1-6; d_gene: -; CDR3aa: CASIPSRNSPLHF; CDR3nt: TGTGCCAGCATCCCCTCCCGTAATTCACCCCTCCACTTT
v_gene: TRBV18; abundance: -; j_gene: TRBJ1-6; d_gene: TRBD1; CDR3aa: CASSPDRGQNSPLHF; CDR3nt: TGTGCCAGCTCACCGGACAGGGGGCAGAATTCACCCCTCCACTTT
v_gene: TRBV7-9; abundance: -; j_gene: TRBJ2-6; d_gene: -; CDR3aa: CASSFASNSGANVLTF; CDR3nt: TGTGCCAGCAGCTTTGCCAGTAACTCTGGGGCCAACGTCCTGACTTTC
v_gene: TRBV27; abundance: -; j_gene: TRBJ1-2; d_gene: TRBD1; CDR3aa: CASSLSTGGNYGYTF; CDR3nt: TGTGCCAGCAGTTTATCGACAGGGGGCAACTATGGCTACACCTTC
v_gene: TRBV19; abundance: -; j_gene: TRBJ2-7; d_gene: TRBD2; CDR3aa: CASSISSGRRLHEQYF; CDR3nt: TGTGCCAGTAGTATTTCTAGCGGGAGGCGGCTCCACGAGCAGTACTTC
v_gene: TRBV18; abundance: once; j_gene: TRBJ1-2; d_gene: -; CDR3aa: CASSPLVTGGLYYGYTF; CDR3nt: TGTGCCAGCTCACCACTCGTAACTGGGGGTTTATACTATGGCTACACCTTC
v_gene: TRBV28; abundance: -; j_gene: TRBJ1-5; d_gene: -; CDR3aa: CASRSEVSQPQHF; CDR3nt: TGTGCCAGCAGATCCGAAGTAAGTCAGCCCCAGCATTTT
v_gene: TRBV6-5; abundance: -; j_gene: TRBJ1-6; d_gene: -; CDR3aa: CASRVRSNSPLHF; CDR3nt: TGTGCCAGCAGAGTCCGATCTAATTCACCCCTCCACTTT
v_gene: TRBV28; abundance: once; j_gene: TRBJ1-5; d_gene: TRBD1; CDR3aa: CASSKTGASNQPQHF; CDR3nt: TGTGCCAGCAGTAAAACAGGGGCGAGCAATCAGCCCCAGCATTTT
v_gene: TRBV18; abundance: -; j_gene: TRBJ2-7; d_gene: -; CDR3aa: CASSPSLMTYEQYF; CDR3nt: TGTGCCAGCTCACCTTCCTTGATGACCTACGAGCAGTACTTC
v_gene: TRBV2; abundance: -; j_gene: TRBJ1-5; d_gene: -; CDR3aa: CASSGRGGQPQHF; CDR3nt: TGTGCCAGCAGTGGGAGGGGGGGACAGCCCCAGCATTTT
v_gene: TRBV7-2; abundance: -; j_gene: TRBJ1-3; d_gene: TRBD1; CDR3aa: CASSFRQGFSGNTIYF; CDR3nt: TGTGCCAGCAGCTTTAGACAGGGATTCTCTGGAAACACCATATATTTT
v_gene: TRBV5-1; abundance: -; j_gene: TRBJ1-3; d_gene: -; CDR3aa: CASSLAGSGPNTIYF; CDR3nt: TGCGCCAGCAGCTTGGCCGGTTCAGGTCCGAACACCATATATTTT
v_gene: TRBV13; abundance: -; j_gene: TRBJ1-2; d_gene: TRBD1; CDR3aa: CASSNHRGQNSRLAIGYTF; CDR3nt: TGTGCCAGCAGCAATCACAGGGGGCAAAACTCCCGCCTTGCAATCGGCTACACCTTC
v_gene: TRBV2; abundance: -; j_gene: TRBJ1-5; d_gene: TRBD1; CDR3aa: CASRGQGERSQPQHF; CDR3nt: TGTGCCAGCAGGGGACAGGGAGAAAGGAGTCAGCCCCAGCATTTT
v_gene: TRBV18; abundance: -; j_gene: TRBJ2-2; d_gene: -; CDR3aa: CASSPLPAGEDGTGELFF; CDR3nt: TGTGCCAGCTCACCATTACCAGCAGGGGAGGACGGCACCGGGGAGCTGTTTTTT
v_gene: TRBV19; abundance: -; j_gene: TRBJ1-1; d_gene: TRBD1; CDR3aa: CASSGLGQTNTEAFF; CDR3nt: TGTGCCAGTAGTGGGTTGGGACAGACGAACACTGAAGCTTTCTTT
v_gene: TRBV5-4; abundance: -; j_gene: TRBJ2-1; d_gene: -; CDR3aa: CASSHRSLPTNEQFF; CDR3nt: TGTGCCAGCAGCCACCGAAGCCTCCCCACGAATGAGCAGTTCTTC
v_gene: TRBV6-4; abundance: few; j_gene: TRBJ1-6; d_gene: -; CDR3aa: CATTPGNNSPLHF; CDR3nt: TGTGCCACCACTCCGGGGAACAATTCACCCCTCCACTTT
v_gene: TRBV7-2; abundance: -; j_gene: TRBJ2-5; d_gene: -; CDR3aa: CASSLALPGSGEETQYF; CDR3nt: TGTGCCAGCAGCTTAGCGCTTCCCGGGAGTGGAGAAGAGACCCAGTACTTC
v_gene: TRBV18; abundance: -; j_gene: TRBJ1-4; d_gene: TRBD1; CDR3aa: CASSPQGAPNEKLFF; CDR3nt: TGTGCCAGCTCACCGCAGGGGGCCCCTAATGAAAAACTGTTTTTT
v_gene: TRBV29-1; abundance: -; j_gene: TRBJ2-7; d_gene: -; CDR3aa: CSVNGVTYEQYF; CDR3nt: TGCAGCGTCAACGGGGTCACCTACGAGCAGTACTTC
v_gene: TRBV13; abundance: -; j_gene: TRBJ2-2; d_gene: TRBD2; CDR3aa: CASSQTIGLALPGELFF; CDR3nt: TGTGCCAGCAGCCAGACTATCGGACTAGCTCTCCCCGGGGAGCTGTTTTTT
v_gene: TRBV27; abundance: -; j_gene: TRBJ1-6; d_gene: -; CDR3aa: CASSLSARVNSPLHF; CDR3nt: TGTGCCAGCAGTTTATCGGCCAGGGTAAATTCACCCCTCCACTTT
v_gene: TRBV28; abundance: -; j_gene: TRBJ2-3; d_gene: -; CDR3aa: CASSFQSGGRTDTQYF; CDR3nt: TGTGCCAGCAGCTTCCAGAGCGGAGGAAGGACAGATACGCAGTATTTT
v_gene: TRBV15; abundance: -; j_gene: TRBJ2-5; d_gene: TRBD1; CDR3aa: CATSRETGTQETQYF; CDR3nt: TGTGCCACCAGCAGAGAGACAGGGACCCAAGAGACCCAGTACTTC
v_gene: TRBV11-2; abundance: -; j_gene: TRBJ2-5; d_gene: -; CDR3aa: CASSLGVKSVGTQYF; CDR3nt: TGTGCCAGCAGCTTAGGAGTGAAAAGTGTAGGGACCCAGTACTTC
v_gene: TRBV10-2; abundance: -; j_gene: TRBJ2-5; d_gene: -; CDR3aa: CASSVKEETQYF; CDR3nt: TGCGCCAGCAGTGTAAAAGAAGAGACCCAGTACTTC
v_gene: TRBV12-3/TRBV12-4; abundance: -; j_gene: TRBJ2-7; d_gene: -; CDR3aa: CASSFGAEQYF; CDR3nt: TGTGCCAGCAGTTTCGGGGCCGAGCAGTACTTC
v_gene: TRBV18; abundance: -; j_gene: TRBJ2-1; d_gene: TRBD2; CDR3aa: CASSLGTSGVSSYNEQFF; CDR3nt: TGTGCCAGCTCACTAGGGACTAGCGGAGTGAGCTCCTACAATGAGCAGTTCTTC
v_gene: TRBV29-1; abundance: -; j_gene: TRBJ1-2; d_gene: -; CDR3aa: CSVLLTGKGDGYTF; CDR3nt: TGCAGCGTCCTGCTCACAGGGAAAGGCGATGGCTACACCTTC
v_gene: TRBV19; abundance: -; j_gene: TRBJ2-7; d_gene: -; CDR3aa: CASSIYDEQYF; CDR3nt: TGTGCCAGTAGTATATATGACGAGCAGTACTTC
v_gene: TRBV5-1; abundance: -; j_gene: TRBJ2-3; d_gene: TRBD2; CDR3aa: CASSLGLDPDTQYF; CDR3nt: TGCGCCAGCAGCCTCGGACTAGATCCCGATACGCAGTATTTT
v_gene: TRBV18; abundance: -; j_gene: TRBJ1-1; d_gene: -; CDR3aa: CASSPLPLLNTEAFF; CDR3nt: TGTGCCAGCTCACCACTCCCCCTCCTGAACACTGAAGCTTTCTTT
v_gene: TRBV19; abundance: -; j_gene: TRBJ1-2; d_gene: -; CDR3aa: CASIAQNYGYTF; CDR3nt: TGTGCCAGTATCGCCCAGAACTATGGCTACACCTTC
v_gene: TRBV9; abundance: -; j_gene: TRBJ1-1; d_gene: -; CDR3aa: CASSPSGMNTEAFF; CDR3nt: TGTGCCAGCAGCCCCTCAGGCATGAACACTGAAGCTTTCTTT
v_gene: TRBV4-1; abundance: -; j_gene: TRBJ1-2; d_gene: -; CDR3aa: CASSQEQDYGYTF; CDR3nt: TGCGCCAGCAGCCAAGAACAGGACTATGGCTACACCTTC
v_gene: TRBV9; abundance: once; j_gene: TRBJ1-3; d_gene: -; CDR3aa: CASSVDPHGNTIYF; CDR3nt: TGTGCCAGCAGCGTAGACCCCCACGGAAACACCATATATTTT
v_gene: TRBV3-1/TRBV3-2; abundance: -; j_gene: TRBJ1-2; d_gene: -; CDR3aa: CASSPRPSNGYTF; CDR3nt: TGTGCCAGCAGCCCGCGGCCCTCCAATGGCTACACCTTC
v_gene: TRBV7-2; abundance: -; j_gene: TRBJ2-3; d_gene: TRBD2; CDR3aa: CASSPPGLAGGGTDTQYF; CDR3nt: TGTGCCAGCAGCCCCCCGGGACTAGCGGGAGGGGGCACAGATACGCAGTATTTT
v_gene: TRBV6-5; abundance: -; j_gene: TRBJ1-6; d_gene: TRBD1; CDR3aa: CASSLGQTSGTLHF; CDR3nt: TGTGCCAGCAGCCTGGGACAGACCAGTGGCACCCTCCACTTT
v_gene: TRBV25-1; abundance: -; j_gene: TRBJ1-1; d_gene: -; CDR3aa: CASRYGMNTEAFF; CDR3nt: TGTGCCAGCAGATACGGAATGAACACTGAAGCTTTCTTT